A single T cell receptor beta chain is shown here with its context. Its matching antigen is unknown. In the PCR, 60 Vbeta and 13 Jbeta primers were used. Sequencing used immunoSEQ multiplex PCR; TCRdb keeps in-frame clones, though not all of them. In the table there are about 190,000 clones, 80% to 85% of which are singletons. The data were obtained in a study of cytomegalovirus exposure and HLA in healthy donors. J was trimmed by 1 base and V by 4 bases; bases with no gene match: 10. The CDR3 is 17 residues long. Germline V gene lookup returns CDR1 MNHNS and CDR2 SASEGT. The study's findings and limits: A prior analysis recorded that most TCR beta V segments were productive about 90% or about 30% of the time. According to the study, around 160 TCR beta chains were cytomegalovirus-associated.

The sequenced sample consisted of PBMCs. This receptor was obtained from a woman aged 18-29 years in good health and CMV-seronegative. The rearrangement joins TRBV6-1 to TRBJ2-7, with 10 bases lining up with TRBD2. CDR3: CASSADLGLAESYEQYF. As DNA, the CDR3 is TGTGCCAGCAGTGCCGACCTAGGACTAGCGGAATCCTACGAGCAGTACTTC.